A single sample is the source of the 27 T cell receptor beta chains below, sequenced in a study of control samples from healthy donors and cancer patients. Assay used: immunoSEQ multiplex PCR; TCRdb lists only in-frame clones, some missing. The sample records over 65,000 clones, approximately 91% being singletons. Material for sequencing was PBMCs. The receptor set was obtained from a woman aged 45-65 years with colorectal cancer.

V gene TRBV7-6 combines with J gene TRBJ1-4; TRBD1 aligns across 9 bases. The junction had 6 bases not matched to a gene; V was cut back by 5 bases and J by 8 bases. The CDR3 is made up of 14 amino acids. Germline lookup yields CDR1 SGHVS and CDR2 FNYEAQ. The CDR3 sequence is CASSLRTGEEKLFF. Written as DNA, the CDR3 is TGTGCCAGCAGCCTAAGGACAGGGGAGGAAAAACTGTTTTTT.

This rearrangement joins TRBV4-3 to TRBJ2-3; 12 bases line up with TRBD2. Germline trimming cut 5 bases from V and 4 bases from J; bases unmatched to any gene: 7. Germline CDR1 LGHNA, CDR2 YSLEER. The CDR3 is made up of 16 amino acids. The CDR3 region has the DNA TGCGCCAGCAGCTTTGGACTAGCGGGGACTTCAGATACGCAGTATTTT. Residues: CASSFGLAGTSDTQYF.

The gene calls are TRBV4-3 and TRBJ1-2; 10 nucleotides agree with TRBD1. CDR1 is LGHNA, CDR2 YSLEER, per germline. V was pared by 3 bases and J by 5 bases, with 6 bases of the junction left unmatched. The CDR3 has 15 amino acids. CDR3 region: CASSHSDRGMYGYTF. The CDR3 nucleotides read TGCGCCAGCAGCCACTCGGACAGGGGGATGTATGGCTACACCTTC.

This chain uses TRBV29-1 with TRBJ1-5; D is ambiguous. There are 18 residues in the CDR3. Germline values: CDR1 SQVTM, CDR2 ANQGSEA. The germline V and J ends were trimmed by 1 base and 4 bases, with 23 bases remaining between them. The CDR3: CSVEVVLGPVRGNQPQHF. The DNA of the CDR3 is TGCAGCGTTGAAGTTGTATTAGGGCCAGTCCGGGGTAATCAGCCCCAGCATTTT.

This clone was recorded at least ten times. V usage is TRBV27 and J usage is TRBJ2-5; 9 nucleotides line up with TRBD1. V lost 2 bases, J lost 5 bases, and 3 bases stayed unmatched. Germline V gene data show CDR1 as MNHEY and CDR2 as SMNVEV (reference sequence). The CDR3 loop spans 14 amino acids. The CDR3: CASSLDRGTETQYF. In DNA form, the CDR3 reads TGTGCCAGCAGTTTAGACAGGGGGACTGAGACCCAGTACTTC.

The chain employs TRBV6-5 and TRBJ2-5; D tentatively reads TRBD1 or TRBD2 (5 bases each). CDR1 and CDR2 from the germline V gene are MNHEY and SVGAGI. Trimming pared 6 bases from V and 1 base from J, leaving 9 bases between. The CDR3 spans 13 residues. CDR3 sequence: CASSWDVQETQYF. The CDR3, as DNA: TGTGCCAGCAGCTGGGACGTCCAAGAGACCCAGTACTTC.

The chain joins TRBV7-9 to TRBJ2-1; D remains ambiguous. V was pared by 5 bases and J by 4 bases, with 15 bases between. CDR1 and CDR2 from the germline V gene are SEHNR and FQNEAQ (reference sequence). The CDR3 has 15 residues. The DNA for the CDR3 is TGTGCCAGCAGCCCTAGTGTAGTCCTTTACAATGAGCAGTTCTTC. Translation gives CASSPSVVLYNEQFF.

This clone was counted a few times. The rearrangement uses TRBV30 and TRBJ1-2; no reliable D call. Germline V CDR1 and CDR2: GTSNPN, SVGIG (reference sequence). CDR3 length: 14 residues. V was trimmed by 0 bases and J by 5 bases, leaving 13 bases between them. CDR3 in DNA: TGTGCCTGGAGTGTACCCCCGGGGAGATATGGCTACACCTTC. Translated: CAWSVPPGRYGYTF.

This clone occurred once. CDR3 sequence: CASTRGQAYGYTF. In DNA form, the CDR3 reads TGTGCCAGCACCAGGGGACAGGCCTATGGCTACACCTTC. The chain couples TRBV7-2 to TRBJ1-2; 8 positions match TRBD1. J was trimmed by 4 bases and V by 7 bases; bases with no gene match: 5. This CDR3 comprises 13 residues. Germline lookup yields CDR1 SGHTA and CDR2 FQGNSA.

The chain has TRBV6-6 and TRBJ2-5, with unresolved D. Germline V gene lookup returns CDR1 MNHNY and CDR2 SVGAGI (reference sequence). V was shortened by 2 bases and J by 2 bases, with 12 bases between the two germline ends. The CDR3 consists of 15 residues. CDR3 nucleotides: TGTGCCAGCAGTTACCAAGGCAGGTCACAAGAGACCCAGTACTTC. Its protein product is CASSYQGRSQETQYF.

By its share, this clone is medium-sized. This chain links TRBV27 with TRBJ2-7; 7 bases fit TRBD1. In germline, CDR1 is MNHEY, CDR2 SMNVEV (reference sequence). J was trimmed by 5 bases and V by 6 bases; bases with no gene match: 13. The CDR3 sequence is 15 residues long. The CDR3 sequence is CASSSNYQGVHEQYV. In nucleotides, the CDR3 is TGTGCCAGCAGCTCCAACTATCAGGGGGTCCACGAGCAGTACGTC.

The V gene is TRBV30, the J gene TRBJ1-2, with D perhaps TRBD1 (6 bases). The CDR3 totals 13 residues. Germline CDR1 reads GTSNPN; CDR2 reads SVGIG (reference sequence). V gave up 0 bases and J gave up 6 bases, with 11 bases separating them. The CDR3 bases are TGTGCCTGGAGTGTAATGGGGGCAAATGGCTACACCTTC. It yields the protein CAWSVMGANGYTF.

The V gene is TRBV12-5, the J gene TRBJ2-5; the D gene is possibly TRBD1 (5 bases). Trimming took off 5 bases at V and 4 bases at J, with 14 bases between the two ends. Germline loops: CDR1 LGHNT, CDR2 FRNRAP. The CDR3 sequence is 14 residues long. This CDR3 reads CASGPGQGAETQYF. CDR3 bases: TGTGCTAGTGGTCCTGGTCAAGGGGCAGAGACCCAGTACTTC.

This clone occurred once. DNA for the CDR3: TGTGCCAGCTCACAAAAAGCCCTCTCTGGGGCCAACGTCCTGACTTTC. This translates into CASSQKALSGANVLTF. The V and J genes are TRBV18 and TRBJ2-6; D ambiguous. The CDR3 is 16 residues long. Germline assignment: CDR1 KGHSH and CDR2 LQKENI. V was cut by 4 bases and J by 0 bases, with 10 bases left in between.

This rearrangement joins TRBV28 to TRBJ1-1; 7 bases are shared with TRBD1. The CDR3 runs to 14 residues. Germline assignment: CDR1 MDHEN and CDR2 SYDVKM. V dropped 2 bases and J dropped 0; count of bases not matched to a gene: 0. In DNA, the CDR3 is TGTGCCAGCAGTTTAGGGACAGTGAACACTGAAGCTTTCTTT. Translation gives CASSLGTVNTEAFF.

The chain carries TRBV19 and TRBJ2-1; 7 bases map to TRBD1. In germline, CDR1 is LNHDA, CDR2 SQIVND (reference sequence). Trimming took 5 bases from V and 0 from J; bases not matched to a gene: 4. The CDR3 is made up of 15 amino acids. CDR3 sequence: CASSVQGSSYNEQFF. The CDR3 DNA reads TGTGCCAGTAGTGTACAGGGGAGCTCCTACAATGAGCAGTTCTTC.

This clone was seen just once. The chain recombines TRBV12-3 or TRBV12-4 with TRBJ2-3; D not certain. Trimming removed 2 bases from V and 2 bases from J, with 2 bases in between. CDR3 length: 12 residues. For the CDR3, the DNA is TGTGCCAGCAGTTTAATCACAGATACGCAGTATTTT. Translation: CASSLITDTQYF.

V is TRBV7-8 and J is TRBJ2-3; 7 bases fit TRBD1. Looked up from germline, CDR1 is SGHVS and CDR2 is FQNEAQ. V was pared by 5 bases and J by 6 bases, with 17 bases of the junction left unmatched. This CDR3 has 17 amino acids. As DNA, the CDR3 is TGTGCCAGCAGCCTCCGACCCGGGACAGACCAGGCGGATACGCAGTATTTT. This codes for CASSLRPGTDQADTQYF.

This chain links TRBV3-1 (or the pseudogene TRBV3-2) with TRBJ1-1, with D possibly matching TRBD1 (6 bases). The CDR3 is made up of 14 amino acids. The germline CDR1 and CDR2 sequences are LGHDT and YNNKEL (reference sequence). The V end lost 5 bases, the J end lost 0 bases, and 10 bases lay between the germline ends. CDR3 DNA sequence: TGTGCCAGCAGCAACAGGGCTATGAACACTGAAGCTTTCTTT. Translating gives CASSNRAMNTEAFF.

This chain links TRBV3-1 (or the pseudogene TRBV3-2) with TRBJ2-3, with 8 bases matching TRBD1. V gave up 0 bases and J gave up 5 bases; unmatched junction bases: 16. Germline V gene lookup returns CDR1 LGHDT and CDR2 YNNKEL (reference sequence). The CDR3 consists of 19 residues. Written as DNA, the CDR3 is TGTGCCAGCAGCCAAGATTCCCCGACAGGGGTGGGGCGGGGAGATACGCAGTATTTT. It encodes CASSQDSPTGVGRGDTQYF.

V usage is TRBV30 and J usage is TRBJ1-3; possible D gene TRBD1, 5 bases. Trimming removed 0 bases at V and 4 bases at J, with 16 bases between. The CDR3 is made up of 16 amino acids. In germline, CDR1 is GTSNPN, CDR2 SVGIG (reference sequence). Written as DNA, the CDR3 is TGTGCCTGGAGTGTAGTTAAGGCGGCAGGGGGAAACACCATATATTTT. Its translation is CAWSVVKAAGGNTIYF.

The chain has TRBV6-5 and TRBJ1-5; the D is unclear. The germline V and J ends were trimmed by 6 bases and 1 base, with 13 bases remaining between them. Germline CDR1 is MNHEY and CDR2 is SVGAGI. The CDR3 spans 15 residues. The CDR3 loop reads CASRSSYNSNQPQHF. The CDR3 region has the DNA TGTGCCAGCAGATCGTCCTATAACAGCAATCAGCCCCAGCATTTT.

The CDR3 region is CASSLGSFLETQYF. The CDR3 DNA is TGTGCCAGCAGCTTAGGAAGTTTTCTTGAGACCCAGTACTTC. The V call is TRBV7-2, the J call TRBJ2-5, with D unresolved. The CDR3 has 14 residues. The V gene lost 1 base and the J gene lost 5 bases, with 11 bases spanning the gap. CDR1 and CDR2 (germline): SGHTA, FQGNSA.

The chain couples TRBV10-3 to TRBJ1-5; 9 positions match TRBD1. This CDR3 comprises 15 residues. The germline V gene encodes CDR1 ENHRY and CDR2 SYGVKD. Unmatched junction bases numbered 5, after V lost 3 bases and J lost 5 bases. This chain's CDR3 is CAISEVDRGDQPQHF. CDR3 sequence (DNA): TGTGCCATCAGTGAAGTGGACAGGGGTGATCAGCCCCAGCATTTT.

The rearrangement links TRBV10-3 to TRBJ2-1, with 8 bases lining up with TRBD1. The CDR3 extends over 16 amino acids. Trimming at V came to 4 bases and at J to 5 bases, leaving 10 bases not matched to a gene. CDR1 and CDR2 from the germline V gene are ENHRY and SYGVKD. Written as DNA, the CDR3 is TGTGCCATCAGTGCAGGGGTGACAGGGGCACACAATGAGCAGTTCTTC. It is translated as CAISAGVTGAHNEQFF.

The chain has TRBV11-3 and TRBJ2-2; no clear D. Between the trimmed V and J ends, which lost 2 bases and 4 bases, there was a span of 5 bases. Looked up from germline, CDR1 is SGHNT and CDR2 is YENEEA. This CDR3 spans 13 amino acids. The DNA of the CDR3 is TGTGCCAGCAGCTTATCCGGCACCGGGGAGCTGTTTTTT. Protein product: CASSLSGTGELFF.

The genes are TRBV7-2 and TRBJ1-1; 8 positions match TRBD1. Germline-derived CDR1 and CDR2 are SGHTA and FQGNSA. The CDR3 runs 15 residues. The J segment lost 1 base and the V segment lost 5 bases, leaving 6 bases of the junction unmatched. The CDR3 sequence is CASSPQGAQNTEAFF. CDR3 DNA: TGTGCCAGCAGCCCCCAGGGGGCGCAGAACACTGAAGCTTTCTTT.